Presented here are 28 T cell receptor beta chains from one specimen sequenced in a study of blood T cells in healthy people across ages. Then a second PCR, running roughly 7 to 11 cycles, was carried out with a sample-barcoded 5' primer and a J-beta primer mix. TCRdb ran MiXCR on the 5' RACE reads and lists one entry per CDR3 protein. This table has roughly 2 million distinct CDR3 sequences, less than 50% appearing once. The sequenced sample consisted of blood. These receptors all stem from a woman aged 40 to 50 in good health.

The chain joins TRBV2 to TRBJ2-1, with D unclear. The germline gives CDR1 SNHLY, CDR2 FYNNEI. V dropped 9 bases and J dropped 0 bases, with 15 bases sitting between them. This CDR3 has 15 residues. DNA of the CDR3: TGTGCCAGTATCGCCACGTTCCCCTCCTACAATGAGCAGTTCTTC. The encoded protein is CASIATFPSYNEQFF.

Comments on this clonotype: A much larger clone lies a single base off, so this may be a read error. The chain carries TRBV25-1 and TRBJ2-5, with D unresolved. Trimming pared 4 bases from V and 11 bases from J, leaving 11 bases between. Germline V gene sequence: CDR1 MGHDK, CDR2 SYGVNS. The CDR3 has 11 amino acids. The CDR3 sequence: CASSGANEQYF. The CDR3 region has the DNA TGTGCCAGCAGTGGCGCGAATGAGCAGTACTTC.

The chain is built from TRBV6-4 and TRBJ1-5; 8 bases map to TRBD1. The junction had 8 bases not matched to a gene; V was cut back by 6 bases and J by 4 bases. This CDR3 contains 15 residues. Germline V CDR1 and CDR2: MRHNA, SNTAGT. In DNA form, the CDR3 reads TGTGCCAGCAGAGAGACCGGGACAGGAAATCAGCCCCAGCATTTT. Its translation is CASRETGTGNQPQHF.

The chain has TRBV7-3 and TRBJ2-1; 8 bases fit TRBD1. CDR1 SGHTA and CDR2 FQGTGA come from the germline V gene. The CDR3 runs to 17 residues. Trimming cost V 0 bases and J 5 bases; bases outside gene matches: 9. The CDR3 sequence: CASSLTVRTGPNNEQFF. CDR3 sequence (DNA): TGTGCCAGCAGCTTAACAGTCCGGACAGGGCCGAACAATGAGCAGTTCTTC.

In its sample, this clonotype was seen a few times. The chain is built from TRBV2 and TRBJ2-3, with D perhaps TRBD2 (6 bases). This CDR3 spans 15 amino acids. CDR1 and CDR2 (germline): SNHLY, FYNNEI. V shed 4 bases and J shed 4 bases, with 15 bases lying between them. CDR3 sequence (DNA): TGTGCCAGCAGTGGGGGGGTAGCTACGGCAGATACGCAGTATTTT. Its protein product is CASSGGVATADTQYF. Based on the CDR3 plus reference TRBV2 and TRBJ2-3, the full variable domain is EPEVTQTPSHQVTQMGQEVILRCVPISNHLYFYWYRQILGQKVEFLVSFYNNEISEKSEIFDDQFSVERPDGSNFTLKIRSTKLEDSAMYFCASSGGVATADTQYFGPGTRLTVL.

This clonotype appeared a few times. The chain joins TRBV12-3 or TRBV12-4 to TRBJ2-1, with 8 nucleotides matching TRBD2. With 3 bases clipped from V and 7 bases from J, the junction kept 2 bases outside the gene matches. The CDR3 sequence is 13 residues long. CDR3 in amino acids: CASSLIAGNEQFF. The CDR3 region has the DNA TGTGCCAGCAGTTTGATAGCGGGGAATGAGCAGTTCTTC.

The chain's CDR3 is CASSYDRARLSNQPQHF. CDR3 coding DNA: TGTGCCAGCAGTTACGACCGGGCGAGGCTTAGCAATCAGCCCCAGCATTTT. J is TRBJ1-5 and V is TRBV6-2 or TRBV6-3; no firm D call. With 2 bases removed from V and 0 bases from J, the gap between germline ends came to 14 bases. Germline CDR1 reads MNHEY; CDR2 reads SVGEGT. The length of the CDR3 is 17 residues.

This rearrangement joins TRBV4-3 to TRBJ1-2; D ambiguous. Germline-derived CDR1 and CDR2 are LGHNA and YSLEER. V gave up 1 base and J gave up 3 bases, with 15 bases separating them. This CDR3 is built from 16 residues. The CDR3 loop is CASSQVNLGLDYGYTF. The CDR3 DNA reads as TGCGCCAGCAGCCAAGTTAACTTGGGGTTGGACTATGGCTACACCTTC.

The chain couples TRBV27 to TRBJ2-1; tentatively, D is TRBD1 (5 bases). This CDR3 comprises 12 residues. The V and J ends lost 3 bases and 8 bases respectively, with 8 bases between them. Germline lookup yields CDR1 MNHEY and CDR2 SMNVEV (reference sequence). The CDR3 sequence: CASSFDSDEQFF. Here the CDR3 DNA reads TGTGCCAGCAGTTTCGACAGCGATGAGCAGTTCTTC.

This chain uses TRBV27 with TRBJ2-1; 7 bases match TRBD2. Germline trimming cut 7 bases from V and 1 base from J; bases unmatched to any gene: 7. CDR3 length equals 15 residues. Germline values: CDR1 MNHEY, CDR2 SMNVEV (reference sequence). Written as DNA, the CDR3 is TGTGCCAGCACACCCGGGGGGACGTCCTACAATGAGCAGTTCTTC. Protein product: CASTPGGTSYNEQFF.

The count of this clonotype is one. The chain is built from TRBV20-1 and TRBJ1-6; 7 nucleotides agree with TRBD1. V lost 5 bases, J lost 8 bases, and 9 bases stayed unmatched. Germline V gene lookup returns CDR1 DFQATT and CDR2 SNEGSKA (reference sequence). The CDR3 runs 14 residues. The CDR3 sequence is CSAQTQGVDSPLHF. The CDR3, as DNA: TGCAGTGCTCAGACGCAGGGGGTGGATTCACCCCTCCACTTT.

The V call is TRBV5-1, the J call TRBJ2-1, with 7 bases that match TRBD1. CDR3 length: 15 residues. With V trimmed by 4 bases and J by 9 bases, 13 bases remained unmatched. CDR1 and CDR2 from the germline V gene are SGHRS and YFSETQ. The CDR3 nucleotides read TGCGCCAGCAGCCACGACAGGGCCGCCCTGGCTGAGCAGTTCTTC. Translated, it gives CASSHDRAALAEQFF.

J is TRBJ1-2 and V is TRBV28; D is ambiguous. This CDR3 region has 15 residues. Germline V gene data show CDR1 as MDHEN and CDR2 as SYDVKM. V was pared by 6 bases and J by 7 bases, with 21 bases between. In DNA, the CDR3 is TGTGCCAGCAGCAAGGGTGGAGGGCGCCTGGGTGGCTACACCTTC. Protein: CASSKGGGRLGGYTF.

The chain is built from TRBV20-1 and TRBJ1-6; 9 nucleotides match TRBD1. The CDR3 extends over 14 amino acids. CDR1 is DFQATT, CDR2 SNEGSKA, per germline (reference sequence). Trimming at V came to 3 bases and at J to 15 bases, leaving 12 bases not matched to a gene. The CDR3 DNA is TGCAGTGCTAGGTGGGGACAGGGAGGCTATAACCTCCACTTT. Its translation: CSARWGQGGYNLHF.

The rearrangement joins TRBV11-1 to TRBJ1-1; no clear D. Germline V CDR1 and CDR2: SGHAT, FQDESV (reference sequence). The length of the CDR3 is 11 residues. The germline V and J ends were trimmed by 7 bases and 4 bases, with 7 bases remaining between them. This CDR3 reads CASTAGTEAFF. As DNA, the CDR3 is TGTGCCAGCACCGCTGGCACTGAAGCTTTCTTT.

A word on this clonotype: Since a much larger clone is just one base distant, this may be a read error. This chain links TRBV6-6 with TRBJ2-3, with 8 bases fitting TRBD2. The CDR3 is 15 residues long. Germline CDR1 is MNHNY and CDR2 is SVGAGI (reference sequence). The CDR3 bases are TGTGCCGGCAGTTACTCGAGCCTCGGGGGGGGCACGCAGTATTTT. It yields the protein CAGSYSSLGGGTQYF.

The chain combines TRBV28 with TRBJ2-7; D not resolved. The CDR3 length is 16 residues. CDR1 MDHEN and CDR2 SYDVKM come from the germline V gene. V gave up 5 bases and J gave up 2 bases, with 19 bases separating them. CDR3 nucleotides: TGTGCCAGCAGTGGTGTCGGACGGGTCTTTACCTACGAGCAGTACTTC. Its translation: CASSGVGRVFTYEQYF. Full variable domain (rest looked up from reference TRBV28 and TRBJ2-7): DVKVTQSSRYLVKRTGEKVFLECVQDMDHENMFWYRQDPGLGLRLIYFSYDVKMKEKGDIPEGYSVSREKKERFSLILESASTNQTSMYLCASSGVGRVFTYEQYFGPGTRLTVT.

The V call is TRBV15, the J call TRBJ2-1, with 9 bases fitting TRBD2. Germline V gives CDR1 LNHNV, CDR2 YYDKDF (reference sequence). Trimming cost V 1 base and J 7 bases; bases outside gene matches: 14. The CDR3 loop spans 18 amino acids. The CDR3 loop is CATSRGASPGLASNEQFF. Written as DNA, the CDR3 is TGTGCCACCAGCAGAGGGGCATCACCGGGACTAGCCAGTAATGAGCAGTTCTTC.

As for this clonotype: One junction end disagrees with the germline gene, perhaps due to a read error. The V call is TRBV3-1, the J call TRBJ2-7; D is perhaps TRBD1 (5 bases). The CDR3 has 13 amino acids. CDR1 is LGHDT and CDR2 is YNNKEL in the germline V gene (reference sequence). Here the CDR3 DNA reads TGTGTCAGCAGCCAAGGGCTGAGCGACAGAAGGTACTTC. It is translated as CVSSQGLSDRRYF.

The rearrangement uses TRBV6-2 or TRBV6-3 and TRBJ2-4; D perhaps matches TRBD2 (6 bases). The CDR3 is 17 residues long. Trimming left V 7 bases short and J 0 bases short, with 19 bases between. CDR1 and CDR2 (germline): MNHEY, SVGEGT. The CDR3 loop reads CASNIRLASLAKNIQYF. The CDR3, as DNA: TGTGCCAGCAACATCCGCCTAGCGTCTCTAGCCAAAAACATTCAGTACTTC.

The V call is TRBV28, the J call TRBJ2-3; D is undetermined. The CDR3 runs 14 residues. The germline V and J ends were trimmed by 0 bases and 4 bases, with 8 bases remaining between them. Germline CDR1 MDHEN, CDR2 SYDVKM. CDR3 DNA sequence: TGTGCCAGCAGTTTATGGACCGGCCCAGATACGCAGTATTTT. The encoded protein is CASSLWTGPDTQYF.

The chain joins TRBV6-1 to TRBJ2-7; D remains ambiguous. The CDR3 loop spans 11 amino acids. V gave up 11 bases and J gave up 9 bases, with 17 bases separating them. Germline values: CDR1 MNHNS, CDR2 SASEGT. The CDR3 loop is CAGVLGRAQYF. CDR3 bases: TGTGCCGGGGTCTTGGGCCGTGCGCAGTACTTC.

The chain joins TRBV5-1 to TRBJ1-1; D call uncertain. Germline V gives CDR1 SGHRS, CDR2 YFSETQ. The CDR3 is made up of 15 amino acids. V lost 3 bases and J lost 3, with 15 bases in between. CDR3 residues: CASSYGPAKDTEAFF. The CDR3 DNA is TGCGCCAGCAGCTACGGACCCGCGAAGGACACTGAAGCTTTCTTT.

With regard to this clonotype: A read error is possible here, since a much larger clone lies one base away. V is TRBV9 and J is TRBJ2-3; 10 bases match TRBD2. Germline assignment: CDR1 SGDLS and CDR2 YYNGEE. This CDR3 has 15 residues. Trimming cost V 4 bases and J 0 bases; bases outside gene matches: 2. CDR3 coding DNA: TGTGCCAGCAGCAAACTAGCGGGGAGCACAGATACGCAGTATTTT. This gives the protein CASSKLAGSTDTQYF.

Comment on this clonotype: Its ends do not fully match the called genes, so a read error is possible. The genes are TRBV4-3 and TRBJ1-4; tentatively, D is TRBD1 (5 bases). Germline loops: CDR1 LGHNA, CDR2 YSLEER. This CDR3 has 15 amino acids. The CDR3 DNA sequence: TGCGCCGGCAGCCGGGACGGCAGGGCGAATGAAAAACTGTTTTTT. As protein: CAGSRDGRANEKLFF.

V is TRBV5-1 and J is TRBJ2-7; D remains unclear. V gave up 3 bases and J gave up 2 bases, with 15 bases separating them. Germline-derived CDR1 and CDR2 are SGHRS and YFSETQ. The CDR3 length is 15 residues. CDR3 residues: CASSSTGNGPYEQYF. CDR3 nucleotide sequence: TGCGCCAGCAGCTCGACCGGTAACGGACCCTACGAGCAGTACTTC.

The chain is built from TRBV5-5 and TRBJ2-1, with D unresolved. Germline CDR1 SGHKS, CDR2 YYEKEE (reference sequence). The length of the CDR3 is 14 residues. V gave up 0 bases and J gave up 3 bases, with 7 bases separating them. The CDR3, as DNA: TGTGCCAGCAGCTTGGAGATAATCTACAATGAGCAGTTCTTC. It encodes CASSLEIIYNEQFF. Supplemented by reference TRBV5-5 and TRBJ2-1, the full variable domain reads DAGVTQSPTHLIKTRGQQVTLRCSPISGHKSVSWYQQVLGQGPQFIFQYYEKEERGRGNFPDRFSARQFPNYSSELNVNALLLGDSALYLCASSLEIIYNEQFFGPGTRLTVL.

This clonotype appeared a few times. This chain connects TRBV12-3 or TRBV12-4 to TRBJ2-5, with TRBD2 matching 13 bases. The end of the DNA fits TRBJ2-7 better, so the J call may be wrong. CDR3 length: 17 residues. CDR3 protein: CASSHPGLAGLANEQYF. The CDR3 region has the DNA TGTGCCAGCAGCCACCCGGGACTAGCGGGGTTGGCGAACGAGCAGTACTTC.